Listed here are 14 T cell receptor beta chains from one sample, sequenced in a study of vaccination and CD4 T cells after COVID-19 (dated by TCRdb to about 2022). Libraries were made using PCR. These reads were obtained on an Illumina iSeq 100. TCR sequencing of DNA from cultured CD4+ T cells used the Oncomine TCR Beta short-read assay at the Johns Hopkins FTIC core. The public reads were quality trimmed at Q25 with fastp and then assembled into clones with MiXCR by TCRdb, keeping productive beta chains. For every CDR3 protein sequence, its rows merge into one entry that carries the most common genes and DNA. The sample table contains 14,000 or so distinct CDR3 sequences; only one count was recorded for roughly 27% of them. In total, the top ten clones hold roughly 19% of the sample. These receptors have no identified antigens. The intended sense of this specimen's treatment or condition label: roughly 11-day PBMC culture with coronavirus spike peptide pools or control peptides (ViraFEST assay).

The sample here was CD4+ T cells from blood, cultured in vitro, taken before SARS-CoV-2 vaccination. These receptors all come from a human donor who received a COVID-19 vaccine.

The genes are TRBV2 and TRBJ1-2, with 7 bases fitting TRBD1. V shed 11 bases, J shed 4 bases, and the junction held 16 bases outside the gene matches. This CDR3 is 15 amino acids long. Per germline, CDR1 SNHLY and CDR2 FYNNEI. This chain's CDR3 is CAGTEYRGASYGYTF. Here the CDR3 DNA reads TGTGCCGGTACAGAGTACAGGGGAGCGAGCTATGGCTACACCTTC.

This chain uses TRBV6-1 with TRBJ2-3; 12 bases fit TRBD2. The CDR3 covers 15 residues. With V trimmed by 6 bases and J by 5 bases, 6 bases remained unmatched. Looked up from germline, CDR1 is MNHNS and CDR2 is SASEGT. DNA of the CDR3: TGTGCCAGCAGATCTAGCGGGGGGGAGGTAGATACGCAGTATTTT. Its translation: CASRSSGGEVDTQYF.

This chain connects TRBV7-6 to TRBJ2-1; TRBD1 aligns across 9 bases. The CDR3 totals 15 residues. Germline CDR1 is SGHVS and CDR2 is FNYEAQ. V shed 4 bases and J 4 bases; nucleotides not matched to a gene: 5. CDR3 bases: TGTGCCAGCAGCTCCGGGACAGGGATTTACAATGAGCAGTTCTTC. It translates to CASSSGTGIYNEQFF.

The chain combines TRBV29-1 with TRBJ2-1, with 9 bases lining up with TRBD1. The trim removed 6 bases at V and 8 bases at J, leaving 11 bases unmatched. CDR1 SQVTM and CDR2 ANQGSEA come from the germline V gene. The CDR3 totals 14 residues. The CDR3 region has the DNA TGCAGCGTCCGGGACAGGGCGTCGGGCGATGAGCAGTTCTTC. Protein sequence: CSVRDRASGDEQFF.

The CDR3 is CSARDLAGWTREETQYF. CDR3 DNA sequence: TGCAGTGCTAGAGATCTAGCGGGCTGGACTAGAGAAGAGACCCAGTACTTC. The chain has TRBV20-1 and TRBJ2-5; 8 bases align to TRBD2. V gave up 0 bases and J gave up 3 bases; unmatched junction bases: 12. Per germline, CDR1 DFQATT and CDR2 SNEGSKA (reference sequence). The CDR3 runs 17 residues.

The J gene is TRBJ2-1, the V gene TRBV24-1; 8 nucleotides agree with TRBD1. Germline CDR1 reads KGHDR; CDR2 reads SFDVKD. The junction had 7 bases not matched to a gene; V was cut back by 1 base and J by 9 bases. The CDR3 runs to 15 residues. The CDR3 protein is CATSDFDRGRPEQFF. Here the CDR3 DNA reads TGTGCCACCAGTGATTTCGACAGGGGCCGTCCTGAGCAGTTCTTC.

This clonotype was recorded a few times. The chain carries TRBV7-9 and TRBJ1-1; weak D call: TRBD1 (5 bases). The V gene's germline CDR1 is SEHNR and CDR2 FQNEAQ (reference sequence). This CDR3 is 12 amino acids long. V was clipped by 5 bases and J by 10 bases, with 14 bases between them. For the CDR3, the DNA is TGTGCCAGCAGCCGGGAGAATGGGGGAGCTTTCTTT. Its protein is CASSRENGGAFF.

The chain recombines TRBV25-1 with TRBJ2-5; the D gene could be TRBD1 or TRBD2 (6 bases each). The CDR3 runs to 14 residues. Trimming shortened V by 5 bases and J by 4 bases, and 14 bases separated the two germline ends. Germline CDR1 and CDR2: MGHDK and SYGVNS. The CDR3 protein is CASSRGGGTETQYF. CDR3 sequence (DNA): TGTGCCAGCAGTCGTGGAGGGGGTACAGAGACCCAGTACTTC. The full variable domain, its missing parts supplied by reference TRBV25-1 and TRBJ2-5, is EADIYQTPRYLVIGTGKKITLECSQTMGHDKMYWYQQDPGMELHLIHYSYGVNSTEKGDLSSESTVSRIRTEHFPLTLESARPSHTSQYLCASSRGGGTETQYFGPGTRLLVL.

This clonotype was observed a few times. The genes are TRBV18 and TRBJ2-5, with no clear D. The length of the CDR3 is 15 residues. CDR1 and CDR2 (germline): KGHSH, LQKENI. V was pared by 3 bases and J by 5 bases, with 16 bases between. Here the CDR3 DNA reads TGTGCCAGCTCACCCCAGACGGGCTCCCGGGAGACCCAGTACTTC. Its translation is CASSPQTGSRETQYF.

This clonotype was found a few times. V is TRBV20-1 and J is TRBJ2-5; TRBD2 matches at 9 bases. Germline V gene lookup returns CDR1 DFQATT and CDR2 SNEGSKA (reference sequence). V lost 3 bases, J lost 2 bases, and 7 bases stayed unmatched. The CDR3 length is 15 residues. The CDR3, as DNA: TGCAGTGCTAGCTCAGCGGGGGGCGATCAAGAGACCCAGTACTTC. Amino acids: CSASSAGGDQETQYF.

The chain links TRBV9 to TRBJ2-4, with no clear D. The V gene lost 0 bases and the J gene lost 6 bases, with 4 bases spanning the gap. This CDR3 is built from 12 residues. Germline lookup yields CDR1 SGDLS and CDR2 YYNGEE. CDR3 DNA sequence: TGTGCCAGCAGCGTAGCGGGAAACATTCAGTACTTC. It codes for CASSVAGNIQYF.

The chain combines TRBV4-2 with TRBJ1-2; TRBD1 might be the D (5 bases). The CDR3 is 14 amino acids. Germline CDR1 LGHNA, CDR2 YNFKEQ. The germline V and J ends were trimmed by 0 bases and 9 bases, with 14 bases remaining between them. The CDR3 loop reads CASSQDSGGTSYTF. For the CDR3, the DNA is TGTGCCAGCAGCCAAGATAGTGGGGGAACCAGCTACACCTTC.

This clonotype was counted between two and nine times. The rearrangement links TRBV6-1 to TRBJ2-3, with TRBD1 as a possible D gene (6 bases). The CDR3 covers 14 residues. Trimming took off 6 bases at V and 2 bases at J, with 12 bases between the two ends. Germline CDR1 MNHNS, CDR2 SASEGT. The CDR3 here is CASSRGQVTDTQYF. The DNA for the CDR3 is TGTGCCAGCAGCCGGGGACAAGTCACAGATACGCAGTATTTT.

Within the sample, this clonotype is medium-sized. V gene TRBV28 combines with J gene TRBJ1-1; TRBD1 might be the D (6 bases). The CDR3 totals 14 residues. V was shortened by 6 bases and J by 3 bases, with 14 bases between the two germline ends. The V gene's germline CDR1 is MDHEN and CDR2 SYDVKM. The CDR3 reads CASRGGGSYTEAFF. The DNA for the CDR3 is TGTGCCAGCAGGGGGGGCGGTTCGTACACTGAAGCTTTCTTT.